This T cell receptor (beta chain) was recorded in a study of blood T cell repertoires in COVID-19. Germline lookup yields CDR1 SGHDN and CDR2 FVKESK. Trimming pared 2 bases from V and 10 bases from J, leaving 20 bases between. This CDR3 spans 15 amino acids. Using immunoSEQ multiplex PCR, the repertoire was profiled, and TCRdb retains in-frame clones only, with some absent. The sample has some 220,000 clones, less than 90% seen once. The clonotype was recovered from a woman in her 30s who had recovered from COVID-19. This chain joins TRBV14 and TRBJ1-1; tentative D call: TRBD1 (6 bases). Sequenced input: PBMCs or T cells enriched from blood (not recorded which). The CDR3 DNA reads TGTGCCAGCAGCCAAAACTGGGGAGGGGGAAGCTTAGCTTTCTTT. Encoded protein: CASSQNWGGGSLAFF. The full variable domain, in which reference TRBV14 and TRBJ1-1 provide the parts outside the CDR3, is EAGVTQFPSHSVIEKGQTVTLRCDPISGHDNLYWYRRVMGKEIKFLLHFVKESKQDESGMPNNRFLAERTGGTYSTLKVQPAELEDSGVYFCASSQNWGGGSLAFFGQGTRLTVV.